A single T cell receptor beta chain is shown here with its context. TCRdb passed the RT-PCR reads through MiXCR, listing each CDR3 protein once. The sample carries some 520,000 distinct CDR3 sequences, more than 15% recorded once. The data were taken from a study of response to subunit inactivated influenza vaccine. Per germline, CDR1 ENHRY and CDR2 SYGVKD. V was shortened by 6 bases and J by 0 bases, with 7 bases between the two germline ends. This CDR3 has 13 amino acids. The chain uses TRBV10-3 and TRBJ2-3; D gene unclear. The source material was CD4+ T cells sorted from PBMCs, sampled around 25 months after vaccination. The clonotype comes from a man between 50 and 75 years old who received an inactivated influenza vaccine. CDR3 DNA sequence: TGTGCCATCAGGGACGGAAGCACAGATACGCAGTATTTT. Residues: CAIRDGSTDTQYF.